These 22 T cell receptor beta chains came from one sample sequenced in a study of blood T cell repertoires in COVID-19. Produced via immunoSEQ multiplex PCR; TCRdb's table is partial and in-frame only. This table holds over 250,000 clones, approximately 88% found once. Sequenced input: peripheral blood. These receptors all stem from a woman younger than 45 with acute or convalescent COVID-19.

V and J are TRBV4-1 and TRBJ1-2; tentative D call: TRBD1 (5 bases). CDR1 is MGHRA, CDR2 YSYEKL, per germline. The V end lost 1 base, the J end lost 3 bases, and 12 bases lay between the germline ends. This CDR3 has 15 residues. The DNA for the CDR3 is TGCGCCAGCAGCCAAGGTTTTGGGGCTGACTATGGCTACACCTTC. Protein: CASSQGFGADYGYTF.

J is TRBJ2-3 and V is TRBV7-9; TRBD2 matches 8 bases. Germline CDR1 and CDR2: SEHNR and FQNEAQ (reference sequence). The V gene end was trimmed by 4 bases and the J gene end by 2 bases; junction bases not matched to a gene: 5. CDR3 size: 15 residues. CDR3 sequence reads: CASSSIAGYTDTQYF. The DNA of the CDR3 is TGTGCCAGCAGCTCGATAGCGGGATACACAGATACGCAGTATTTT.

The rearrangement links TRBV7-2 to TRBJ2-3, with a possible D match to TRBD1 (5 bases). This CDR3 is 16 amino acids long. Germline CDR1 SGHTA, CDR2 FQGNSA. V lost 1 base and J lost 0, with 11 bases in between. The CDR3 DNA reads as TGTGCCAGCAGCTTAGATGCGTGGGGCAGCACAGATACGCAGTATTTT. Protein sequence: CASSLDAWGSTDTQYF.

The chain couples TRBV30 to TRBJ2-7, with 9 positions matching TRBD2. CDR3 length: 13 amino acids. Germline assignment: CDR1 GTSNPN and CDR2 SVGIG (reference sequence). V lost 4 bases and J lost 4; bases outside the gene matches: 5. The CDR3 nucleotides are TGTGCCTGGAAGGCGGGAGGGCCTTACGAGCAGTACTTC. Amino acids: CAWKAGGPYEQYF. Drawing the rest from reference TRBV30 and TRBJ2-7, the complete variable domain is SQTIHQWPATLVQPVGSPLSLECTVEGTSNPNLYWYRQAAGRGLQLLFYSVGIGQISSEVPQNLSASRPQDRQFILSSKKLLLSDSGFYLCAWKAGGPYEQYFGPGTRLTVT.

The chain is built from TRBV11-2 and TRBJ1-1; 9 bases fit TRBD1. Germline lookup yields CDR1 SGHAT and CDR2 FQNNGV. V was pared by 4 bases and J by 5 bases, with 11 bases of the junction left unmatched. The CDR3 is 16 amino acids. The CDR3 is CASSSVPTGGRTEAFF. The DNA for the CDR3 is TGTGCCAGCAGCTCCGTTCCGACAGGGGGGAGAACTGAAGCTTTCTTT.

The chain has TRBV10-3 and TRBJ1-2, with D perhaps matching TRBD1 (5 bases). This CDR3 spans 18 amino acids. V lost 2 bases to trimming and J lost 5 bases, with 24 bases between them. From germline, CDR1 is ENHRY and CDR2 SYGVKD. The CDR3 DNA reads TGTGCCATCAGTGAGGCGGTTGGAGCAGGGAAGGGTGGTTATGGCTACACCTTC. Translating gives CAISEAVGAGKGGYGYTF.

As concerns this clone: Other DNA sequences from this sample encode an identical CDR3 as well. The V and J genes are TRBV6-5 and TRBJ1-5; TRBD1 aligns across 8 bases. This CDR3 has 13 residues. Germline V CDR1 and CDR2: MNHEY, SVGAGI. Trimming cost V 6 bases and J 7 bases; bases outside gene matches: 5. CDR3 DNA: TGTGCCAGCAGCTCGGACAGGGTCCAGCCCCAGCATTTT. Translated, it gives CASSSDRVQPQHF.

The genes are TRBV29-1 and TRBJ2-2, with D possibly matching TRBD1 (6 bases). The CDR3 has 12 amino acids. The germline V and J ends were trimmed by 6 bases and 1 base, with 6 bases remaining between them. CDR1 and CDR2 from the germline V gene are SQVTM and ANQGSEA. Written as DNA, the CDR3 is TGCAGCGTGGGACAGAACACCGGGGAGCTGTTTTTT. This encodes CSVGQNTGELFF.

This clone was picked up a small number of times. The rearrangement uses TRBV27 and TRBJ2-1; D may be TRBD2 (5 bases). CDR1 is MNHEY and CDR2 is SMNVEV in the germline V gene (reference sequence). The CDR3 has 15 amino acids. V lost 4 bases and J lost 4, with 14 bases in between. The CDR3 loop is CASSSAQRRYNEQFF. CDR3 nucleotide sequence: TGTGCCAGCAGTTCCGCCCAGCGGAGATACAATGAGCAGTTCTTC.

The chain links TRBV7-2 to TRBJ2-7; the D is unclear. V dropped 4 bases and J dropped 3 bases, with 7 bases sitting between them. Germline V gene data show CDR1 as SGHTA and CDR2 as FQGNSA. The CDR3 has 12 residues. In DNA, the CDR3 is TGTGCCAGCAGCTCCTCGGTCTACGAGCAGTACTTC. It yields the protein CASSSSVYEQYF. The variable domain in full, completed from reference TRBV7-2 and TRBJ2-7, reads GAGVSQSPSNKVTEKGKDVELRCDPISGHTALYWYRQSLGQGLEFLIYFQGNSAPDKSGLPSDRFSAERTGGSVSTLTIQRTQQEDSAVYLCASSSSVYEQYFGPGTRLTVT.

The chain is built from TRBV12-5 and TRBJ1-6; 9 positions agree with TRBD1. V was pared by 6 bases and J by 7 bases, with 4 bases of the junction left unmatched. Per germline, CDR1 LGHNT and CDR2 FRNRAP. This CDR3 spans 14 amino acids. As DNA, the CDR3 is TGTGCTAGTGGACAGGGGGCGCACAATTCACCCCTCCACTTT. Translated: CASGQGAHNSPLHF.

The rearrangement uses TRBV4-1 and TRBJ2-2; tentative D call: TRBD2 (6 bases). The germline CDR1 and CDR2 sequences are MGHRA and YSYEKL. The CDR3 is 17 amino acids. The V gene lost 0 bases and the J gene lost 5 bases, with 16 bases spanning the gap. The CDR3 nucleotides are TGCGCCAGCAGCCAAGATCCGGGTGGGAGCGGGACCGGGGAGCTGTTTTTT. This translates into CASSQDPGGSGTGELFF.

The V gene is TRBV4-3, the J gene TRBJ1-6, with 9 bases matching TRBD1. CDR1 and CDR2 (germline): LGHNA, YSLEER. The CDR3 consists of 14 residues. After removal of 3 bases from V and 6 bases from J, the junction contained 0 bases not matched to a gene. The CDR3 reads CASSQGQGNSPLHF. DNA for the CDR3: TGCGCCAGCAGCCAGGGACAGGGTAATTCACCCCTCCACTTT.

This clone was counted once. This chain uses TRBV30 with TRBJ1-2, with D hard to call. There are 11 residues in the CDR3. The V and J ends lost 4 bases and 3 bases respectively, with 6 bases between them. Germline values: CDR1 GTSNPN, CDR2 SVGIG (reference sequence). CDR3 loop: CAWIRDYGYTF. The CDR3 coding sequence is TGTGCCTGGATAAGAGACTATGGCTACACCTTC.

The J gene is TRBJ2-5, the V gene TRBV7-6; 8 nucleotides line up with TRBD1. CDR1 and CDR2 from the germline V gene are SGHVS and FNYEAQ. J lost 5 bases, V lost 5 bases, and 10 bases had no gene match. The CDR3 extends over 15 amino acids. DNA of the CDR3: TGTGCCAGCAGCCCACTGCCGACAGGGGTTGAGACCCAGTACTTC. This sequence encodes CASSPLPTGVETQYF.

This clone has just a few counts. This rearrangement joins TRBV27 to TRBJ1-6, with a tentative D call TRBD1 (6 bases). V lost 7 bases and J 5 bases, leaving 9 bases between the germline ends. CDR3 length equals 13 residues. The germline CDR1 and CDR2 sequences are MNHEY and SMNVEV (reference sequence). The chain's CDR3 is CASKGHDNSPLHF. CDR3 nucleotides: TGTGCCAGCAAGGGACATGATAATTCACCCCTCCACTTT.

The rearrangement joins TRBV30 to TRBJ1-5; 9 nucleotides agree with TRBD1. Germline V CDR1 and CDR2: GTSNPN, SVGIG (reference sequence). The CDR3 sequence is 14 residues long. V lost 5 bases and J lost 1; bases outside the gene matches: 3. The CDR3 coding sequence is TGTGCCTGGGTGACAGGGGGGAGCAATCAGCCCCAGCATTTT. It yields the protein CAWVTGGSNQPQHF. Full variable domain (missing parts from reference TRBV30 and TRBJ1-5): SQTIHQWPATLVQPVGSPLSLECTVEGTSNPNLYWYRQAAGRGLQLLFYSVGIGQISSEVPQNLSASRPQDRQFILSSKKLLLSDSGFYLCAWVTGGSNQPQHFGDGTRLSIL.

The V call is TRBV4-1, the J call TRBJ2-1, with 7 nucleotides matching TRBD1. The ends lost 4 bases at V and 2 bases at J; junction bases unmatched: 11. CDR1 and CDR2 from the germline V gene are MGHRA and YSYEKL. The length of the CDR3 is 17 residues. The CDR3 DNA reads TGCGCCAGCAGCCGCCCGTTGGGGGACAGTACCTACAATGAGCAGTTCTTC. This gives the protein CASSRPLGDSTYNEQFF.

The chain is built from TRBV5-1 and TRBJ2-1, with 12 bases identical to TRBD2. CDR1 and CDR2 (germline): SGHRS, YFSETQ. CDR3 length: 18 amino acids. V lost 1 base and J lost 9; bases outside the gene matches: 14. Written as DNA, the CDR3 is TGCGCCAGCAGCTTGTTCGCTAGCGGGAGGGCAAGTCGGAGTGAGCAGTTCTTC. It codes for CASSLFASGRASRSEQFF.

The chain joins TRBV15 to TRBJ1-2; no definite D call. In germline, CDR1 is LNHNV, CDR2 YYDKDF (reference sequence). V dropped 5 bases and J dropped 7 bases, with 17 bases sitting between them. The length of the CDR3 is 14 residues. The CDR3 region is CATSWSGGAGGYTF. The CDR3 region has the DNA TGTGCCACCAGCTGGTCAGGAGGCGCGGGTGGCTACACCTTC.

DNA of the CDR3: TGTGCCACCAGCGGACGCAAAACGGGAGTTGATTATGAGCAGTTCTTC. It yields the protein CATSGRKTGVDYEQFF. The rearrangement uses TRBV15 and TRBJ2-1; weak D call: TRBD2 (6 bases). From germline, CDR1 is LNHNV and CDR2 YYDKDF (reference sequence). The CDR3 has 16 amino acids. Trimming left V 5 bases short and J 8 bases short, with 22 bases between.

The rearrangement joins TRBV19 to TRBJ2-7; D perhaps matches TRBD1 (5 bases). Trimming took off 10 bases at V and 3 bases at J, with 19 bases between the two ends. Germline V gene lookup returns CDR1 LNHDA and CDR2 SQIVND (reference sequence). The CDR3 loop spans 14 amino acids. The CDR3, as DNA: TGTGCCACAGCACGGACAATGGCTAACTACGAGCAGTACTTC. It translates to CATARTMANYEQYF.